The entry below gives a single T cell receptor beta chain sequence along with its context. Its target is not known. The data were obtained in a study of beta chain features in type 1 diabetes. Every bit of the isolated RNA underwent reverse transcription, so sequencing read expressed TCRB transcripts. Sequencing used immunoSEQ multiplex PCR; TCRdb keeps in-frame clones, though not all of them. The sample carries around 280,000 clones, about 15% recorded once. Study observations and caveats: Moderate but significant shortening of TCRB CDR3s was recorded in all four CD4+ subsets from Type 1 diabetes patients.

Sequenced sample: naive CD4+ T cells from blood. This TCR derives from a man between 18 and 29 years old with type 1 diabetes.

The CDR3 DNA is TGTGCCAGCAGCTTAGTCGCAGGCTCCTACAATGAGCAGTTCTTC. Translation: CASSLVAGSYNEQFF. The rearrangement uses TRBV11-2 and TRBJ2-1; no firm D call. Between the trimmed V and J ends, which lost 1 base and 0 bases, there was a span of 7 bases. The CDR3 spans 15 residues. Germline values: CDR1 SGHAT, CDR2 FQNNGV.